These T cell receptor beta chains were read from a single sample in a study of cytomegalovirus exposure and HLA in healthy donors. Clones were read by immunoSEQ multiplex PCR, and TCRdb kept only the in-frame ones, dropping some. The sample contains 200,000 or so clones, roughly 80% of which appear only once. What was sequenced was PBMCs. The receptors derive from a man between 50 and 59 years old in good health and CMV-seronegative. CDR3s include the opening cysteine and the closing phenylalanine or tryptophan. The order of the fields is V gene, clone size, J gene, D gene, CDR3 protein, CDR3 DNA. A D gene is named only where the DNA matches it firmly. For some rows the clone size is stated as once, few or many, or as a class when expanded; others skip it.

v_gene: TRBV7-6; abundance: -; j_gene: TRBJ2-2; d_gene: -; CDR3aa: CASSLPVWQANTGELFF; CDR3nt: TGTGCCAGCAGCTTACCCGTTTGGCAAGCGAACACCGGGGAGCTGTTTTTT
v_gene: TRBV29-1; abundance: -; j_gene: TRBJ2-5; d_gene: TRBD2; CDR3aa: CSVGEGLAAATQYF; CDR3nt: TGCAGCGTTGGGGAGGGACTAGCGGCGGCGACCCAGTACTTC
v_gene: TRBV18; abundance: -; j_gene: TRBJ1-2; d_gene: TRBD1; CDR3aa: CASSPGQGNGYTF; CDR3nt: TGTGCCAGCTCACCAGGACAGGGTAATGGCTACACCTTC
v_gene: TRBV10-3; abundance: -; j_gene: TRBJ1-3; d_gene: -; CDR3aa: CAISDTGIVGNTIYF; CDR3nt: TGTGCCATCAGCGACACAGGAATTGTTGGAAACACCATATATTTT
v_gene: TRBV19; abundance: -; j_gene: TRBJ2-1; d_gene: -; CDR3aa: CASSNGRGYNEQFF; CDR3nt: TGTGCCAGTAGTAATGGCAGGGGCTACAATGAGCAGTTCTTC
v_gene: TRBV27; abundance: -; j_gene: TRBJ2-2; d_gene: -; CDR3aa: CASRASLAENTGELFF; CDR3nt: TGTGCCAGCAGGGCCTCGTTGGCAGAAAACACCGGGGAGCTGTTTTTT
v_gene: TRBV9; abundance: -; j_gene: TRBJ2-2; d_gene: -; CDR3aa: CASSGAGYTGELFF; CDR3nt: TGTGCCAGCAGCGGGGCAGGGTACACCGGGGAGCTGTTTTTT
v_gene: TRBV6-5; abundance: few; j_gene: TRBJ2-7; d_gene: -; CDR3aa: CASTAGQSYEQYF; CDR3nt: TGTGCCAGCACCGCCGGACAGAGCTACGAGCAGTACTTC
v_gene: TRBV5-1; abundance: -; j_gene: TRBJ2-5; d_gene: -; CDR3aa: CASSLGQKETQYF; CDR3nt: TGCGCCAGCAGCTTGGGTCAGAAAGAGACCCAGTACTTC
v_gene: TRBV7-9; abundance: -; j_gene: TRBJ2-3; d_gene: TRBD2; CDR3aa: CASHSLEGLAGDTQYF; CDR3nt: TGTGCCAGCCACAGCTTAGAGGGCCTAGCGGGAGATACGCAGTATTTT
v_gene: TRBV7-2; abundance: -; j_gene: TRBJ2-7; d_gene: TRBD1; CDR3aa: CASSQLSGTGYEQYF; CDR3nt: TGTGCCAGCAGCCAACTATCCGGGACAGGGTACGAGCAGTACTTC
v_gene: TRBV7-2; abundance: -; j_gene: TRBJ2-7; d_gene: TRBD1; CDR3aa: CASSPGQGAYEQYF; CDR3nt: TGTGCCAGCAGCCCCGGACAGGGGGCCTACGAGCAGTACTTC
v_gene: TRBV9; abundance: few; j_gene: TRBJ2-7; d_gene: TRBD1; CDR3aa: CASSVGGGRGAEQYF; CDR3nt: TGTGCCAGCAGCGTAGGAGGGGGCAGGGGAGCCGAGCAGTACTTC
v_gene: TRBV7-2; abundance: -; j_gene: TRBJ1-4; d_gene: -; CDR3aa: CASSSYMDLREKLFF; CDR3nt: TGTGCCAGCAGCTCTTACATGGACTTGCGGGAAAAACTGTTTTTT
v_gene: TRBV7-9; abundance: -; j_gene: TRBJ1-4; d_gene: -; CDR3aa: CSSSLVGGGEKLFF; CDR3nt: TGTTCCAGCAGCTTAGTGGGGGGGGGCGAAAAACTGTTTTTT
v_gene: TRBV5-1; abundance: -; j_gene: TRBJ1-2; d_gene: -; CDR3aa: CASSIGGGGYTF; CDR3nt: TGCGCCAGCAGCATAGGGGGGGGCGGCTACACCTTC
v_gene: TRBV9; abundance: -; j_gene: TRBJ1-2; d_gene: -; CDR3aa: CASSATGNPGYTF; CDR3nt: TGTGCCAGCAGCGCAACAGGCAACCCTGGCTACACCTTC
v_gene: TRBV29-1; abundance: once; j_gene: TRBJ2-5; d_gene: -; CDR3aa: CSVEGTDTQETQYF; CDR3nt: TGCAGCGTTGAAGGGACGGACACTCAAGAGACCCAGTACTTC
v_gene: TRBV30; abundance: -; j_gene: TRBJ1-3; d_gene: -; CDR3aa: CAWSQGLGGNTIYF; CDR3nt: TGTGCCTGGAGTCAGGGGCTAGGAGGAAACACCATATATTTT
v_gene: TRBV18; abundance: -; j_gene: TRBJ2-2; d_gene: -; CDR3aa: CASSLLQETGELFF; CDR3nt: TGTGCCAGCTCACTTCTACAGGAAACCGGGGAGCTGTTTTTT
v_gene: TRBV5-1; abundance: -; j_gene: TRBJ1-3; d_gene: -; CDR3aa: CASSLETGSGNTIYF; CDR3nt: TGCGCCAGCAGCTTGGAAACAGGATCTGGAAACACCATATATTTT
v_gene: TRBV5-3; abundance: -; j_gene: TRBJ2-4; d_gene: -; CDR3aa: CARSMDTENIQYF; CDR3nt: TGTGCCAGAAGCATGGACACCGAAAACATTCAGTACTTC
v_gene: TRBV7-2; abundance: -; j_gene: TRBJ2-7; d_gene: -; CDR3aa: CASSWTAHYEQYF; CDR3nt: TGTGCCAGCAGCTGGACAGCCCACTACGAGCAGTACTTC
v_gene: TRBV1; abundance: -; j_gene: TRBJ2-7; d_gene: -; CDR3aa: CTSSHGGETIYEQYF; CDR3nt: TGCACCAGCAGCCATGGCGGAGAGACGATCTACGAGCAGTACTTC
v_gene: TRBV30; abundance: -; j_gene: TRBJ1-2; d_gene: -; CDR3aa: CAWSVRPDSYGYTF; CDR3nt: TGTGCCTGGAGTGTAAGGCCTGACTCCTATGGCTACACCTTC
v_gene: TRBV27; abundance: -; j_gene: TRBJ2-1; d_gene: TRBD2; CDR3aa: CASSLSPGGRDEQFF; CDR3nt: TGTGCCAGCAGTTTATCCCCGGGGGGGCGGGATGAGCAGTTCTTC
v_gene: TRBV11-2; abundance: -; j_gene: TRBJ1-1; d_gene: -; CDR3aa: CASSFGRGWSEAFF; CDR3nt: TGTGCCAGCAGCTTTGGTAGGGGGTGGTCTGAAGCTTTCTTT
v_gene: TRBV18; abundance: -; j_gene: TRBJ2-4; d_gene: TRBD2; CDR3aa: CASSPPSRGGIKNIQYF; CDR3nt: TGTGCCAGCTCACCACCGAGCCGGGGAGGGATCAAAAACATTCAGTACTTC
v_gene: TRBV2; abundance: once; j_gene: TRBJ1-1; d_gene: -; CDR3aa: CASSPPSGVTEAFF; CDR3nt: TGTGCCAGCAGCCCCCCTTCAGGGGTCACTGAAGCTTTCTTT
v_gene: TRBV6-6; abundance: -; j_gene: TRBJ1-3; d_gene: -; CDR3aa: CASSSGLAGNTIYF; CDR3nt: TGTGCCAGCAGTTCAGGGCTGGCTGGAAACACCATATATTTT
v_gene: TRBV5-3; abundance: -; j_gene: TRBJ1-3; d_gene: TRBD1; CDR3aa: CARSCPGQGGNTIYF; CDR3nt: TGTGCCAGAAGCTGCCCGGGACAGGGTGGAAACACCATATATTTT
v_gene: TRBV6-5; abundance: -; j_gene: TRBJ2-7; d_gene: -; CDR3aa: CASSYPGFEQYF; CDR3nt: TGTGCCAGCAGTTACCCAGGGTTCGAGCAGTACTTC
v_gene: TRBV30; abundance: -; j_gene: TRBJ1-6; d_gene: TRBD1; CDR3aa: CAWSKQGARNSPLHF; CDR3nt: TGTGCCTGGAGTAAACAGGGGGCGCGTAATTCACCCCTCCACTTT
v_gene: TRBV4-1; abundance: -; j_gene: TRBJ1-6; d_gene: TRBD1; CDR3aa: CASSQVGTGGSPLHF; CDR3nt: TGCGCCAGCAGCCAGGTTGGGACAGGGGGCTCCCCCCTCCACTTT
v_gene: TRBV19; abundance: -; j_gene: TRBJ1-2; d_gene: TRBD1; CDR3aa: CASSIPGQDYNYGYTF; CDR3nt: TGTGCCAGTAGTATTCCGGGACAGGATTATAACTATGGCTACACCTTC
v_gene: TRBV7-7; abundance: -; j_gene: TRBJ2-5; d_gene: -; CDR3aa: CASSLGPLQETQYF; CDR3nt: TGTGCCAGCAGCTTAGGGCCCCTCCAAGAGACCCAGTACTTC
v_gene: TRBV29-1; abundance: -; j_gene: TRBJ2-7; d_gene: -; CDR3aa: CSVELGGTPAYEQYF; CDR3nt: TGCAGCGTTGAACTGGGGGGTACCCCCGCCTACGAGCAGTACTTC
v_gene: TRBV5-1; abundance: -; j_gene: TRBJ2-7; d_gene: -; CDR3aa: CASRDSSYEQYF; CDR3nt: TGCGCCAGCAGGGACAGCTCCTACGAGCAGTACTTC
v_gene: TRBV7-9; abundance: -; j_gene: TRBJ1-1; d_gene: -; CDR3aa: CASSLQGRVGAEAFF; CDR3nt: TGTGCCAGCAGCTTACAGGGGAGGGTAGGGGCTGAAGCTTTCTTT
v_gene: TRBV7-2; abundance: few; j_gene: TRBJ1-2; d_gene: -; CDR3aa: CASSSRQYGYTF; CDR3nt: TGTGCCAGCAGCTCAAGACAGTATGGCTACACCTTC
v_gene: TRBV6-5; abundance: -; j_gene: TRBJ2-1; d_gene: -; CDR3aa: CASRRASSYNEQFF; CDR3nt: TGTGCCAGCAGGCGGGCGAGCTCCTACAATGAGCAGTTCTTC
v_gene: TRBV7-2; abundance: -; j_gene: TRBJ2-4; d_gene: -; CDR3aa: CASSLDGTFTQYF; CDR3nt: TGTGCCAGCAGCTTAGATGGGACATTCACTCAGTACTTC
v_gene: TRBV7-9; abundance: -; j_gene: TRBJ2-7; d_gene: TRBD1; CDR3aa: CSSSLGTDSPSYEQYF; CDR3nt: TGTTCCAGCAGCTTAGGGACAGATTCTCCTTCCTACGAGCAGTACTTC
v_gene: TRBV27; abundance: -; j_gene: TRBJ1-1; d_gene: TRBD1; CDR3aa: CASSLTGEVTEAFF; CDR3nt: TGTGCCAGCAGTTTAACAGGGGAGGTCACTGAAGCTTTCTTT
v_gene: TRBV19; abundance: few; j_gene: TRBJ1-4; d_gene: -; CDR3aa: CASSMSELGNEKLFF; CDR3nt: TGTGCCAGTAGTATGTCGGAACTGGGCAATGAAAAACTGTTTTTT
v_gene: TRBV27; abundance: -; j_gene: TRBJ2-7; d_gene: TRBD2; CDR3aa: CASSQARGGSYEQYF; CDR3nt: TGTGCCAGCAGCCAGGCCCGGGGGGGCTCCTACGAGCAGTACTTC
v_gene: TRBV7-2; abundance: -; j_gene: TRBJ1-6; d_gene: -; CDR3aa: CASGLYNSPLHF; CDR3nt: TGTGCCAGCGGACTTTATAATTCACCCCTCCACTTT
v_gene: TRBV28; abundance: -; j_gene: TRBJ1-1; d_gene: -; CDR3aa: CASSSGRGNTEAFF; CDR3nt: TGTGCCAGCAGTTCCGGGAGGGGAAACACTGAAGCTTTCTTT
v_gene: TRBV7-3; abundance: -; j_gene: TRBJ2-1; d_gene: -; CDR3aa: CASSPTTKEQFF; CDR3nt: TGTGCCAGCAGCCCAACTACGAAGGAGCAGTTCTTC
v_gene: TRBV18; abundance: -; j_gene: TRBJ2-1; d_gene: TRBD2; CDR3aa: CASSRVIVAGYNEQFF; CDR3nt: TGTGCCAGCTCACGGGTGATTGTAGCGGGGTACAATGAGCAGTTCTTC
v_gene: TRBV19; abundance: -; j_gene: TRBJ1-5; d_gene: TRBD1; CDR3aa: CASGLTGRYQPQHF; CDR3nt: TGTGCCAGTGGCTTGACAGGGCGATATCAGCCCCAGCATTTT
v_gene: TRBV4-1; abundance: -; j_gene: TRBJ2-3; d_gene: TRBD2; CDR3aa: CASSLGLAAHEYF; CDR3nt: TGCGCCAGCAGCCTGGGACTAGCGGCTCATGAGTATTTT
v_gene: TRBV14; abundance: -; j_gene: TRBJ1-6; d_gene: -; CDR3aa: CASSQGEVFSSPLHF; CDR3nt: TGTGCCAGCAGCCAAGGGGAGGTCTTTTCCTCACCCCTCCACTTT
v_gene: TRBV18; abundance: -; j_gene: TRBJ1-5; d_gene: -; CDR3aa: CASSPGADGYSNQPQHF; CDR3nt: TGTGCCAGCTCACCGGGAGCCGACGGTTATAGCAATCAGCCCCAGCATTTT
v_gene: TRBV7-8; abundance: -; j_gene: TRBJ2-5; d_gene: -; CDR3aa: CASSSHREGGWEETQYF; CDR3nt: TGTGCCAGCAGCTCCCACAGGGAGGGGGGGTGGGAGGAGACCCAGTACTTC
v_gene: TRBV4-2; abundance: once; j_gene: TRBJ2-1; d_gene: TRBD1; CDR3aa: CASSLGTGADNEQFF; CDR3nt: TGTGCCAGCAGCCTTGGGACAGGGGCGGACAATGAGCAGTTCTTC
v_gene: TRBV30; abundance: -; j_gene: TRBJ2-1; d_gene: TRBD2; CDR3aa: CAWSVRSGGYNEQFF; CDR3nt: TGTGCCTGGAGTGTACGTTCGGGGGGCTACAATGAGCAGTTCTTC